A selection of T cell receptor beta chains follows, all from one sample in a study of CD4+ T cells in melanoma. Using immunoSEQ multiplex PCR, the repertoire was profiled, and TCRdb retains in-frame clones only, with some absent. The table lists approximately 14,000 clones, roughly 72% of them singletons, with approximately 10% in the top ten. The sequenced sample was cells from a culture (not recorded whether cultured in vitro). The receptors originated from a human donor with melanoma. Both conserved end residues are part of each CDR3. Fields, in order: D gene, clone size, V gene, J gene, CDR3 protein, CDR3 DNA. The D gene is left open where the match is weak. The size field is filled for only some rows; it gives once, few, many or a size class.

TRBD1	-	TRBV29-1	TRBJ2-1	CLAGQGLYNEQFF	TGCTTGGCTGGACAGGGGTTGTACAATGAGCAGTTCTTC
TRBD1	-	TRBV29-1	TRBJ2-3	CSVGGTGSTDTQYF	TGCAGCGTTGGGGGGACAGGGAGCACAGATACGCAGTATTTT
TRBD1	few	TRBV28	TRBJ1-5	CASRILGQGSQPQHF	TGTGCCAGCAGAATCCTTGGACAGGGCTCTCAGCCCCAGCATTTT
-	-	TRBV6-1	TRBJ1-5	CASRSGGTNQPQHF	TGTGCCAGCAGGAGCGGGGGTACCAATCAGCCCCAGCATTTT
-	few	TRBV2	TRBJ2-2	CASRHGAGELFF	TGTGCCAGCCGTCACGGGGCCGGGGAGCTGTTTTTT
TRBD1	-	TRBV30	TRBJ2-7	CAWSALPGQGAYEQYF	TGTGCCTGGAGTGCACTCCCCGGACAGGGTGCCTACGAGCAGTACTTC
TRBD1	-	TRBV6-6	TRBJ2-1	CASRLRDRENNEQFF	TGTGCCAGCAGGCTCCGGGACAGGGAGAACAATGAGCAGTTCTTC
-	few	TRBV19	TRBJ1-5	CASSIDNQPQHF	TGTGCCAGTAGTATTGATAATCAGCCCCAGCATTTT
TRBD1	-	TRBV5-7	TRBJ1-2	CASSSGDRVQAGYTF	TGTGCCAGCAGCTCGGGGGACAGGGTGCAGGCTGGCTACACCTTC
-	-	TRBV15	TRBJ1-2	CATSRVDRMGGYTF	TGTGCCACCAGCAGAGTTGACAGGATGGGTGGCTACACCTTC
-	-	TRBV4-1	TRBJ1-1	CASSQGGGWNTEAFF	TGTGCCAGCAGCCAAGGGGGGGGATGGAACACTGAAGCTTTCTTT
-	-	TRBV4-1	TRBJ2-7	CASSHYRSYEQYF	TGCGCCAGCAGCCACTACCGATCCTACGAGCAGTACTTC
-	-	TRBV19	TRBJ1-2	CASSTKPGPLRGYTF	TGTGCCAGTAGTACTAAACCGGGCCCCCTTCGGGGCTACACCTTC
-	-	TRBV27	TRBJ2-5	CASSLSFWPRQETQYF	TGTGCCAGCAGTTTATCGTTTTGGCCCAGACAAGAGACCCAGTACTTC
-	-	TRBV18	TRBJ1-5	CASSPRRESNQPQHF	TGTGCCAGCTCACCACGCAGGGAAAGCAATCAGCCCCAGCATTTT
-	few	TRBV6-6	TRBJ1-5	CASLTNRGNQPQHF	TGTGCCAGCCTTACTAATCGGGGCAATCAGCCCCAGCATTTT
TRBD2	once	TRBV19	TRBJ2-3	CASSPLAASTDTQYF	TGTGCCAGTAGTCCACTAGCGGCTAGCACAGATACGCAGTATTTT
TRBD2	-	TRBV5-5	TRBJ2-7	CASSPGLAGVRYF	TGTGCCAGCAGCCCTGGACTAGCGGGGGTTCGGTACTTC
-	-	TRBV19	TRBJ2-2	CASRWDRRGTGELFF	TGTGCCAGTAGATGGGACCGTCGTGGCACCGGGGAGCTGTTTTTT
TRBD2	once	TRBV5-1	TRBJ2-2	CASSTGGGRSTGELFF	TGCGCCAGCAGCACGGGCGGGGGTCGGAGCACCGGGGAGCTGTTTTTT
TRBD1	-	TRBV6-6	TRBJ2-7	CASSYGDRGQSYEQYF	TGTGCCAGCAGTTACGGGGACAGGGGGCAATCGTACGAGCAGTACTTC
-	-	TRBV18	TRBJ1-5	CASSPVPTVSNQPQHF	TGTGCCAGCTCACCGGTGCCGACAGTTAGCAATCAGCCCCAGCATTTT
TRBD2	-	TRBV7-2	TRBJ2-7	CASSTPSPQRGGNYEQYF	TGTGCCAGCAGCACCCCATCGCCCCAGCGGGGGGGCAACTACGAGCAGTACTTC
-	-	TRBV18	TRBJ2-2	CASSMNTGELFF	TGTGCCAGCTCAATGAACACCGGGGAGCTGTTTTTT
TRBD1	few	TRBV30	TRBJ1-5	CAWSVQGGGRQPQHF	TGTGCCTGGAGTGTACAAGGGGGCGGGAGGCAGCCCCAGCATTTT
-	few	TRBV7-9	TRBJ1-1	CASSRGGQFNTEAFF	TGTGCCAGCAGCCGAGGAGGACAGTTTAACACTGAAGCTTTCTTT
-	few	TRBV6-1	TRBJ1-5	CASEGNQPQHF	TGTGCCAGCGAGGGGAATCAGCCCCAGCATTTT
-	-	TRBV5-1	TRBJ1-1	CASSADEGGVNTEAFF	TGCGCCAGCAGCGCGGATGAGGGCGGGGTGAACACTGAAGCTTTCTTT
-	-	TRBV6-6	TRBJ1-5	CASSHRDGQPQHF	TGTGCCAGCAGTCACAGGGATGGCCAGCCCCAGCATTTT
-	-	TRBV5-1	TRBJ2-5	CASSSEGRVYQETQYF	TGCGCCAGCAGCTCGGAAGGCCGGGTTTACCAAGAGACCCAGTACTTC
TRBD1	-	TRBV4-1	TRBJ2-5	CASRQGGPRETQYF	TGCGCCAGCAGGCAAGGGGGCCCCAGGGAGACCCAGTACTTC
TRBD1	few	TRBV6-6	TRBJ2-7	CASTPRQGVSEQYF	TGTGCCAGCACCCCTCGACAGGGGGTAAGCGAGCAGTACTTC
TRBD2	few	TRBV28	TRBJ2-2	CASSTWTSGVTGELFF	TGTGCCAGCAGTACATGGACTAGCGGTGTCACCGGGGAGCTGTTTTTT
TRBD2	-	TRBV7-9	TRBJ2-3	CASSCERGGSRNTDTQYF	TGTGCCAGCAGCTGTGAGCGGGGGGGTAGTCGGAACACAGATACGCAGTATTTT
-	-	TRBV2	TRBJ2-3	CASRPTRPDTQYF	TGTGCCAGCAGACCTACACGCCCCGATACGCAGTATTTT
TRBD2	once	TRBV5-1	TRBJ2-1	CASSMGVAGAQFF	TGCGCCAGCAGCATGGGGGTAGCGGGGGCACAGTTCTTC
-	-	TRBV5-4	TRBJ2-1	CASSTGYNEQFF	TGTGCCAGCAGCACTGGGTACAATGAGCAGTTCTTC
-	-	TRBV29-1	TRBJ2-2	CSVDPGWATGELFF	TGCAGCGTTGATCCGGGGTGGGCCACCGGGGAGCTGTTTTTT
-	few	TRBV9	TRBJ1-4	CASSRDGEKLFF	TGTGCCAGCAGTCGGGACGGGGAAAAACTGTTTTTT
TRBD2	-	TRBV6-6	TRBJ2-7	CASSYSPQGGYEQYF	TGTGCCAGCAGTTACTCGCCCCAGGGAGGGTACGAGCAGTACTTC
-	-	TRBV5-4	TRBJ1-1	CASSLALGHTTEAFF	TGTGCCAGCAGCTTGGCCCTGGGACATACCACTGAAGCTTTCTTT
-	-	TRBV7-2	TRBJ2-7	CASSLRRDSYEQYF	TGTGCCAGCAGCTTACGGCGGGATTCCTACGAGCAGTACTTC
TRBD1	-	TRBV5-6	TRBJ1-2	CASHTGGYGYTF	TGTGCCAGCCACACAGGGGGCTATGGCTACACCTTC
TRBD1	few	TRBV6-6	TRBJ1-5	CASSADLGQGFQPQHF	TGTGCCAGCAGTGCGGACCTCGGACAGGGGTTCCAGCCCCAGCATTTT
-	-	TRBV19	TRBJ2-3	CASSPGWSLSTDTQYF	TGTGCCAGTAGTCCCGGGTGGAGCCTTAGCACAGATACGCAGTATTTT
TRBD1	-	TRBV7-3	TRBJ2-7	CASSLSGTGTYEQYF	TGTGCCAGCAGCTTATCCGGGACAGGTACCTACGAGCAGTACTTC
TRBD2	-	TRBV29-1	TRBJ2-3	CSTGTSGGFDTQYF	TGCAGCACCGGGACTAGCGGGGGATTCGATACGCAGTATTTT
-	-	TRBV5-4	TRBJ1-2	CASSSSRGRGNYGYTF	TGTGCCAGCAGCTCAAGTCGGGGGCGCGGGAACTATGGCTACACCTTC
TRBD1	-	TRBV4-2	TRBJ1-2	CASSQDYMGQVGGYTF	TGTGCCAGCAGCCAAGATTACATGGGACAGGTCGGTGGCTACACCTTC
TRBD1	-	TRBV11-2	TRBJ1-1	CASTLRGGNTEAFF	TGTGCCAGCACCCTCAGGGGGGGGAACACTGAAGCTTTCTTT
-	few	TRBV19	TRBJ1-3	CASTMIAYSGNTIYF	TGTGCCAGTACCATGATTGCTTATTCTGGAAACACCATATATTTT
-	-	TRBV4-1	TRBJ1-4	CASSTIGRGGEKLFF	TGCGCCAGCAGCACTATAGGGAGGGGGGGTGAAAAACTGTTTTTT